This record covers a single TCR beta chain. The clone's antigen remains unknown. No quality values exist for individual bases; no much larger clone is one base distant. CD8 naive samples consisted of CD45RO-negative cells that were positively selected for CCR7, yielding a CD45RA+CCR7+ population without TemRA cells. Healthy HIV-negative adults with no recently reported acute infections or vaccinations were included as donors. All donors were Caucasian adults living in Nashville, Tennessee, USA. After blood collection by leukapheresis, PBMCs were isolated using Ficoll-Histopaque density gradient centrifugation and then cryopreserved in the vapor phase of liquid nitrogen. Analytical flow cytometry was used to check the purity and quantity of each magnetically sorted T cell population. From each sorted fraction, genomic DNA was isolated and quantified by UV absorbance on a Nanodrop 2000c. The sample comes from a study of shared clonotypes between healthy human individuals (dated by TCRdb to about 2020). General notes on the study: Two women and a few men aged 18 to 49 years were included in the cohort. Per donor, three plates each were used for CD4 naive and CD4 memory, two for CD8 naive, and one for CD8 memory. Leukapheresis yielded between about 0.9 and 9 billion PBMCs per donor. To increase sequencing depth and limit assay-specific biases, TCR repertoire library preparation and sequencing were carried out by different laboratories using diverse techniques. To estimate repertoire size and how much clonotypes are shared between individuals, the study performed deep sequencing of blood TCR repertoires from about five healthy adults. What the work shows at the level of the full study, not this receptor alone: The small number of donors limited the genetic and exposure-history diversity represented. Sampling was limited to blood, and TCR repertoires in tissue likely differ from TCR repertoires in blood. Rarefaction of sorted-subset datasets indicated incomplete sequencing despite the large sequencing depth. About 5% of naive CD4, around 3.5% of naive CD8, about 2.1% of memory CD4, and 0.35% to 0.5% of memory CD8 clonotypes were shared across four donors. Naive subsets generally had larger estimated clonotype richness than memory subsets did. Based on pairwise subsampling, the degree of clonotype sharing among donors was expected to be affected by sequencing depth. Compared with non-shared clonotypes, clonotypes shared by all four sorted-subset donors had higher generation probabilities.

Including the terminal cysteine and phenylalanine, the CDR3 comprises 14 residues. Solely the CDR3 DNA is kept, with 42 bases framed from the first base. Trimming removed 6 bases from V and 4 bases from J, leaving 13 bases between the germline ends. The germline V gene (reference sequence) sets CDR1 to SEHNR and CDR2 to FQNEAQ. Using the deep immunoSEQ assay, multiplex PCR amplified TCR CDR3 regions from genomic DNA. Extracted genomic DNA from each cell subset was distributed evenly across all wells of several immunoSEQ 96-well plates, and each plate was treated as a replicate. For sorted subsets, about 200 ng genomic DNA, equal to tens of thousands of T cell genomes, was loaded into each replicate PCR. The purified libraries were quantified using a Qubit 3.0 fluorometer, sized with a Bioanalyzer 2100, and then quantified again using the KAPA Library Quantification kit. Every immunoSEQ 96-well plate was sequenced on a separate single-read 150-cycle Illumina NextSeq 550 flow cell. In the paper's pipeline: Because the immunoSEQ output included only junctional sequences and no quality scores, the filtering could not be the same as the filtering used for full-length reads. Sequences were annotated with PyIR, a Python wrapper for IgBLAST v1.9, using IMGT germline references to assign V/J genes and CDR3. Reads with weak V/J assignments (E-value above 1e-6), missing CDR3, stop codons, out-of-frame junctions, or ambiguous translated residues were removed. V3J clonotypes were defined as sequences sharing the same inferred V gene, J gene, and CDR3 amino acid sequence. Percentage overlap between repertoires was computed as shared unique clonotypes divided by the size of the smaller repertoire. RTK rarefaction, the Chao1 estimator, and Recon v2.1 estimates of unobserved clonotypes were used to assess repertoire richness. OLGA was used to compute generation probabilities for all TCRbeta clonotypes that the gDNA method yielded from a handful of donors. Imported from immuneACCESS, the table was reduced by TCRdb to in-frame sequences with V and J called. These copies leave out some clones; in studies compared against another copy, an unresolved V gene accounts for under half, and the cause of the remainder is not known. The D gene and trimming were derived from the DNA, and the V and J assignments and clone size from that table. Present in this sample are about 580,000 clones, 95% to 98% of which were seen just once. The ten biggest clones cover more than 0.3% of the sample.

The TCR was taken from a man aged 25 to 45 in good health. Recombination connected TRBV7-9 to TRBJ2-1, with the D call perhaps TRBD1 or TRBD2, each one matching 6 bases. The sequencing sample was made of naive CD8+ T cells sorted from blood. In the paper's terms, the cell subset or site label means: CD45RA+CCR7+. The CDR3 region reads CASSRERGYNEQFF. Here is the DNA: TGTGCCAGCAGTCGGGAGAGGGGGTACAATGAGCAGTTCTTC.